The 4 T cell receptor beta chains presented below share a single source sample, sequenced in a study of cytomegalovirus exposure and HLA in healthy donors. Clones were read by immunoSEQ multiplex PCR, and TCRdb kept only the in-frame ones, dropping some. This table holds 150,000 or so clones, just over 85% found once. The sequencing input was PBMCs. Receptor source: a human donor in good health.

The chain couples TRBV4-1 to TRBJ2-3; 8 nucleotides agree with TRBD2. Germline CDR1 MGHRA, CDR2 YSYEKL. V lost 4 bases, J lost 5 bases, and 14 bases stayed unmatched. This CDR3 has 17 amino acids. The CDR3, as DNA: TGCGCCAGCAGCCGTATAGCATTTGAGCGGGAGAAAGATACGCAGTATTTT. It codes for CASSRIAFEREKDTQYF.

The chain uses TRBV5-1 and TRBJ1-4, with 10 bases fitting TRBD1. This CDR3 has 14 residues. CDR1 and CDR2 from the germline V gene are SGHRS and YFSETQ. The V segment lost 4 bases and the J segment 7 bases; nucleotides outside the gene matches: 4. CDR3 coding DNA: TGCGCCAGCAGCGCGGGACAGGGGCCTGAAAAACTGTTTTTT. This sequence encodes CASSAGQGPEKLFF.

This clone was recorded only once. CDR3 bases: TGTGCCAGCAGCTATTATCTTAGCGGGGGGGCCACCGGGGAGCTGTTTTTT. It specifies CASSYYLSGGATGELFF. The V and J genes are TRBV9 and TRBJ2-2, with 11 bases fitting TRBD2. After removal of 4 bases from V and 4 bases from J, the junction contained 9 bases not matched to a gene. Germline V lookup: CDR1 SGDLS, CDR2 YYNGEE. This CDR3 contains 17 residues.

The chain uses TRBV27 and TRBJ1-2; 10 bases agree with TRBD1. J lost 3 bases, V lost 2 bases, and 3 bases had no gene match. The CDR3 contains 15 residues. Germline V gives CDR1 MNHEY, CDR2 SMNVEV (reference sequence). This CDR3 is CASSLLTGGYYGYTF. CDR3 nucleotide sequence: TGTGCCAGCAGTTTACTGACAGGGGGCTACTATGGCTACACCTTC.